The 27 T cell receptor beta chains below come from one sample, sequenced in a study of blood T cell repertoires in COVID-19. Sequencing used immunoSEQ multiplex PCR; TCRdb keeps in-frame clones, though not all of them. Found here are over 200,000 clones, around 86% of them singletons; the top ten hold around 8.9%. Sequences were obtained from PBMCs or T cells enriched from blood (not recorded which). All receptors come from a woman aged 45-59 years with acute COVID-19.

The CDR3 region has the DNA TGCGCCAGCAGCTCCGGGAGGTGGGGGACTAGCCTTAAGTACAATGAGCAGTTCTTC. It codes for CASSSGRWGTSLKYNEQFF. The gene calls are TRBV5-1 and TRBJ2-1, with 9 bases lining up with TRBD2. CDR3 length: 19 amino acids. CDR1 is SGHRS, CDR2 YFSETQ, per germline. J lost 4 bases, V lost 3 bases, and 17 bases had no gene match.

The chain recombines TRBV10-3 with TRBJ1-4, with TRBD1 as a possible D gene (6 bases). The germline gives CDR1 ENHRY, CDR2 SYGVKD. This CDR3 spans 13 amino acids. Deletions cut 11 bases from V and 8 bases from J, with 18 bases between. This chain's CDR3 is CAVNAGAAEKLFF. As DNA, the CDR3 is TGTGCCGTAAACGCGGGGGCGGCCGAAAAACTGTTTTTT.

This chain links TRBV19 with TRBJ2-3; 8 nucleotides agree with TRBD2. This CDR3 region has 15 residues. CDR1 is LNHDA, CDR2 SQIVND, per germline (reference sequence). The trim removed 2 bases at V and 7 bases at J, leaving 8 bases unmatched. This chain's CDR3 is CASSIQAGGRHTQYF. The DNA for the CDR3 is TGTGCCAGTAGTATACAGGCGGGAGGCCGCCATACGCAGTATTTT.

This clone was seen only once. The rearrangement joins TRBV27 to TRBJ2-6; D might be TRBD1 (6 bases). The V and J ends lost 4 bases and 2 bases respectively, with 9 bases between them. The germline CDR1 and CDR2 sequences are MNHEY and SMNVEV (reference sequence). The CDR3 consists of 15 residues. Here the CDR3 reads CASSSQGAGANVLTF. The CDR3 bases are TGTGCCAGCAGTTCACAGGGCGCTGGGGCCAACGTCCTGACTTTC.

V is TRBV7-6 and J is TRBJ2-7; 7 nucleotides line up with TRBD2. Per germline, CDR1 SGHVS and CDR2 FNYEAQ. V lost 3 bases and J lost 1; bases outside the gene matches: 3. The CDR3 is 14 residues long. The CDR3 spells CASSLSGGSYEQYF. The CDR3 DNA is TGTGCCAGCAGCTTGTCCGGGGGGTCCTACGAGCAGTACTTC. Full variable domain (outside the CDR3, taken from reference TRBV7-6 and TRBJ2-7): GAGVSQSPRYKVTKRGQDVALRCDPISGHVSLYWYRQALGQGPEFLTYFNYEAQQDKSGLPNDRFSAERPEGSISTLTIQRTEQRDSAMYRCASSLSGGSYEQYFGPGTRLTVT.

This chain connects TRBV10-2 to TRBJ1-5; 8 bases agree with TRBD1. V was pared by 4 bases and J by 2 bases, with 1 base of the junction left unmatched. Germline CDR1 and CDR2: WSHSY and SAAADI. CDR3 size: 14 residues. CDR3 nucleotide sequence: TGCGCCAGCAGTGCACAGGGGGGCAATCAGCCCCAGCATTTT. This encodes CASSAQGGNQPQHF.

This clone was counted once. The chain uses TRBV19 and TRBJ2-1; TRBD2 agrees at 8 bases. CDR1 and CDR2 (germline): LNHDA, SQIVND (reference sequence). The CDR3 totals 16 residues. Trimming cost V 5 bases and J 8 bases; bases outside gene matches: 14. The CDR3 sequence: CASSSPRGTRGDEQFF. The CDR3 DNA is TGTGCCAGTAGTTCACCAAGGGGGACTAGGGGGGATGAGCAGTTCTTC. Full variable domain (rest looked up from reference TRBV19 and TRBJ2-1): DGGITQSPKYLFRKEGQNVTLSCEQNLNHDAMYWYRQDPGQGLRLIYYSQIVNDFQKGDIAEGYSVSREKKESFPLTVTSAQKNPTAFYLCASSSPRGTRGDEQFFGPGTRLTVL.

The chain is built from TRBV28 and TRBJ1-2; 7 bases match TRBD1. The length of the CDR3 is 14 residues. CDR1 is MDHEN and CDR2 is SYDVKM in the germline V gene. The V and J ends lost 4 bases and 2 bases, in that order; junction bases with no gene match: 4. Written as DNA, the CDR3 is TGTGCCAGCAGTTATTCGACAGGGAACTATGGCTACACCTTC. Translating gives CASSYSTGNYGYTF.

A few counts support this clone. Here the CDR3 reads CASSVDYLAGELFF. For the CDR3, the DNA is TGTGCCAGCAGCGTAGACTACCTGGCCGGGGAGCTGTTTTTT. The gene calls are TRBV9 and TRBJ2-2; D gene unclear. Trimming stripped 0 bases from V and 6 bases from J, with 9 bases between. Germline values: CDR1 SGDLS, CDR2 YYNGEE. The CDR3 is 14 amino acids.

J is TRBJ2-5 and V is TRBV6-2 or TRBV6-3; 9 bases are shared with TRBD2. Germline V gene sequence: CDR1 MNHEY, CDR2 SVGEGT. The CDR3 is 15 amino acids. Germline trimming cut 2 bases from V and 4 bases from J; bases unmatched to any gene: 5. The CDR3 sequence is CASSYRGGGVETQYF. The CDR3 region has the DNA TGTGCCAGCAGTTACCGCGGCGGGGGGGTAGAGACCCAGTACTTC.

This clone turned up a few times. The CDR3 nucleotides read TGTGCCAGCAGTTTACTAGCGGGAGGGTCGAATGAGCAGTTCTTC. This codes for CASSLLAGGSNEQFF. The V and J genes are TRBV28 and TRBJ2-1, with 12 bases identical to TRBD2. Germline CDR1 MDHEN, CDR2 SYDVKM. This CDR3 is 15 amino acids long. V lost 2 bases, J lost 7 bases, and 3 bases stayed unmatched.

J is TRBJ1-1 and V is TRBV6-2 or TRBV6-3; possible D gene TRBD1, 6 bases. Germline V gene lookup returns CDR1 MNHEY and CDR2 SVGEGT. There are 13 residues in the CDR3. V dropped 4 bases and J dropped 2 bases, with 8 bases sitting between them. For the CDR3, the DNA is TGTGCCAGCAGTTCCAGGGGAAACACTGAAGCTTTCTTT. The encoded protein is CASSSRGNTEAFF.

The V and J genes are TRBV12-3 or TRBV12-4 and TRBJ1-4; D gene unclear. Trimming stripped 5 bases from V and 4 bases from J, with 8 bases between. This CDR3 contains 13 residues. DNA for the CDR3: TGTGCCAGCAGTGCCCAGGTTAATGAAAAACTGTTTTTT. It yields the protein CASSAQVNEKLFF.

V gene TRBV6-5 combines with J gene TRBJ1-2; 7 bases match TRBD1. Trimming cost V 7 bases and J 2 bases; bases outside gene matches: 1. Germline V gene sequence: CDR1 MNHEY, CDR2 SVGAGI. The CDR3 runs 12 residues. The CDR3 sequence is CASKGQNYGYTF. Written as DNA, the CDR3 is TGTGCCAGCAAGGGACAGAACTATGGCTACACCTTC.

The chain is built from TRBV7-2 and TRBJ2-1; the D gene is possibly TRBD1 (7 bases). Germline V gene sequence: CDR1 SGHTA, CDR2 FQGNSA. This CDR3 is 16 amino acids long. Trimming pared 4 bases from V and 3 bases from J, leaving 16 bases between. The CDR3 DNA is TGTGCCAGCAGCTCACGACAGGGCGGGGTCTACAATGAGCAGTTCTTC. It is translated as CASSSRQGGVYNEQFF.

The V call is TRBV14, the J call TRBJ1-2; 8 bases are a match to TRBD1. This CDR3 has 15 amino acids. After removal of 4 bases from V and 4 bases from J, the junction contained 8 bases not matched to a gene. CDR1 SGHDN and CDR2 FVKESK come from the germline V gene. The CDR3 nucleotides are TGTGCCAGCAGCCCCACACGGACAGGGCGCTATGGCTACACCTTC. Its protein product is CASSPTRTGRYGYTF.

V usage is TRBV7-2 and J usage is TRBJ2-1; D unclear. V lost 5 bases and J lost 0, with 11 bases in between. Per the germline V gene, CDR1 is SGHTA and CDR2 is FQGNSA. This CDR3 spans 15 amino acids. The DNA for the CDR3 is TGTGCCAGCAGCCGTACACGAAGCTCCTACAATGAGCAGTTCTTC. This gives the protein CASSRTRSSYNEQFF.

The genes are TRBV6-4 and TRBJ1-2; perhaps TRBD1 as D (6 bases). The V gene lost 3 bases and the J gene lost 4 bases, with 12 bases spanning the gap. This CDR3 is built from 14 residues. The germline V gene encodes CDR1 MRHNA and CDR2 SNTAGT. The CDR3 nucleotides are TGTGCCAGCAGTGAAACCGGGACAAGCTATGGCTACACCTTC. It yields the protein CASSETGTSYGYTF.

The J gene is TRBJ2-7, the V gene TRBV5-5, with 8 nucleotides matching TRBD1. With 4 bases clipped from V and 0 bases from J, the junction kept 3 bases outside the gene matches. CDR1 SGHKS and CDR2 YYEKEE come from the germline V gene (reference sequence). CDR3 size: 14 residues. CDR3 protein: CASSPTGASYEQYF. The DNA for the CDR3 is TGTGCCAGCAGCCCGACAGGGGCCTCCTACGAGCAGTACTTC.

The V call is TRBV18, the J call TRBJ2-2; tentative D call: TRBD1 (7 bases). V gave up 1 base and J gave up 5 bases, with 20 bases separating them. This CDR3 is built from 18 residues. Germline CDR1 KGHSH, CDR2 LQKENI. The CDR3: CASSPQPGGGAGTGELFF. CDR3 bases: TGTGCCAGCTCACCACAACCCGGAGGGGGCGCTGGTACCGGGGAGCTGTTTTTT.

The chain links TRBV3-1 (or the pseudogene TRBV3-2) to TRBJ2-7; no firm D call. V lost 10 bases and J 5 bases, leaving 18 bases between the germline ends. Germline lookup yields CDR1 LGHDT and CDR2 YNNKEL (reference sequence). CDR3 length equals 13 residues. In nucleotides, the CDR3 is TGTGCCACCACCCGAGGCCATGGTAACGAGCAGTACTTC. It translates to CATTRGHGNEQYF.

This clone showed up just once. The CDR3 protein is CASSQPLGRGALTDTQYF. CDR3 DNA: TGTGCCAGCAGCCAACCACTGGGGCGGGGGGCCCTCACAGATACGCAGTATTTT. J is TRBJ2-3 and V is TRBV3-1 (or the pseudogene TRBV3-2), with 8 bases identical to TRBD2. Per the germline V gene, CDR1 is LGHDT and CDR2 is YNNKEL (reference sequence). V dropped 2 bases and J dropped 2; count of bases not matched to a gene: 12. The CDR3 consists of 18 residues.

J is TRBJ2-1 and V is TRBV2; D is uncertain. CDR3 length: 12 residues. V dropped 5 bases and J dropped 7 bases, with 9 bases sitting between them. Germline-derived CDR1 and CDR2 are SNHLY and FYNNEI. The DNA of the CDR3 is TGTGCCAGCAGTAAACTACGGAATGAGCAGTTCTTC. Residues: CASSKLRNEQFF.

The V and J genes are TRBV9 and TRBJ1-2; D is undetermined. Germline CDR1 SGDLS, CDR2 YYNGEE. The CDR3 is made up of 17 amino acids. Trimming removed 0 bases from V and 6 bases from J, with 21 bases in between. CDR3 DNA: TGTGCCAGCAGCGTAGCTCAGTTCTCCGCGGGTATCCATGGCTACACCTTC. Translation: CASSVAQFSAGIHGYTF.

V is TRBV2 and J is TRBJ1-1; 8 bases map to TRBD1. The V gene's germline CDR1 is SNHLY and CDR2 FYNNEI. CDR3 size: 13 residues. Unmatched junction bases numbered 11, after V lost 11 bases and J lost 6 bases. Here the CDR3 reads CASTDRATPEAFF. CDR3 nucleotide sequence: TGTGCCTCAACGGACAGGGCAACCCCTGAAGCTTTCTTT.

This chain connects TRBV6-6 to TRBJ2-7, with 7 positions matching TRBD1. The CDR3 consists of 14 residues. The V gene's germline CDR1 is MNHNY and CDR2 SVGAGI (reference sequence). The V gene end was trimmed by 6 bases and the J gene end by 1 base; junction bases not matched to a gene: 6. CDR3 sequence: CASSRIQGSYEQYF. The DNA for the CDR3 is TGTGCCAGCAGCAGAATACAGGGGTCCTACGAGCAGTACTTC.

The CDR3 spells CASSGGGIGEQYF. The DNA of the CDR3 is TGTGCCAGTTCGGGTGGAGGGATTGGGGAGCAGTACTTC. The chain combines TRBV18 with TRBJ2-7, with D perhaps matching TRBD2 (6 bases). This CDR3 region has 13 residues. Germline lookup yields CDR1 KGHSH and CDR2 LQKENI. V was cut by 9 bases and J by 7 bases, with 19 bases left in between.